Presented here are 24 T cell receptor beta chains from one specimen sequenced in a study of cytomegalovirus exposure and HLA in healthy donors. Profiling relied on immunoSEQ multiplex PCR, and the TCRdb table lists in-frame clones only, not all of them. The table shows some 150,000 clones, with 70% to 90% occurring only once. Specimen: PBMCs. The source of these receptors is a man between 18 and 35 years old in good health and CMV-seropositive.

The chain uses TRBV29-1 and TRBJ2-5; a possible D gene is TRBD2 (5 bases). The CDR3 is 14 amino acids. Germline CDR1 reads SQVTM; CDR2 reads ANQGSEA. The V end was cut by 0 bases, the J end by 7 bases, with 15 bases between. The CDR3 loop is CSVEEQASGWTQYF. The DNA for the CDR3 is TGCAGCGTTGAAGAGCAGGCGTCGGGATGGACCCAGTACTTC.

This chain uses TRBV4-3 with TRBJ2-1; TRBD2 agrees at 10 bases. The V segment lost 2 bases and the J segment 4 bases; nucleotides outside the gene matches: 5. CDR1 and CDR2 from the germline V gene are LGHNA and YSLEER. The CDR3 loop spans 16 amino acids. CDR3 region: CASSQNSGRIYNEQFF. Here the CDR3 DNA reads TGCGCCAGCAGCCAAAATAGCGGGAGGATATACAATGAGCAGTTCTTC.

This clone was seen only a few times. The V and J genes are TRBV7-2 and TRBJ1-1, with D possibly TRBD1 on 5 matching bases. Germline CDR1 and CDR2: SGHTA and FQGNSA. With 4 bases removed from V and 0 bases from J, the gap between germline ends came to 6 bases. This CDR3 region has 13 residues. The CDR3 DNA sequence: TGTGCCAGCAGCTCGACAGTGAACACTGAAGCTTTCTTT. The encoded protein is CASSSTVNTEAFF.

The chain recombines TRBV7-2 with TRBJ2-7; weak D call: TRBD2 (6 bases). Per the germline V gene, CDR1 is SGHTA and CDR2 is FQGNSA. This CDR3 comprises 16 residues. The V and J ends lost 3 bases and 2 bases respectively, with 17 bases between them. The CDR3 protein is CASSLTTRDSAYEQYF. The CDR3 nucleotides read TGTGCCAGCAGCTTGACAACACGGGACTCCGCCTACGAGCAGTACTTC.

The V and J genes are TRBV7-2 and TRBJ1-4, with D maybe TRBD1 (5 bases). Germline-derived CDR1 and CDR2 are SGHTA and FQGNSA. The V and J ends lost 5 bases and 2 bases respectively, with 15 bases between them. This CDR3 is 16 amino acids long. DNA of the CDR3: TGTGCCAGCAGCCCTCAGGGCATGGTCACTAATGAAAAACTGTTTTTT. As protein: CASSPQGMVTNEKLFF.

The chain carries TRBV4-1 and TRBJ2-5; no definite D call. CDR1 is MGHRA, CDR2 YSYEKL, per germline. V gave up 0 bases and J gave up 4 bases, with 15 bases separating them. CDR3 length: 16 amino acids. Here the CDR3 reads CASSQDLGSRGETQYF. For the CDR3, the DNA is TGCGCCAGCAGCCAAGATCTGGGTAGCCGCGGAGAGACCCAGTACTTC.

This clone appeared a few times. The chain joins TRBV5-1 to TRBJ2-7; maybe TRBD1 (6 bases). V lost 4 bases and J 1 base, leaving 18 bases between the germline ends. The CDR3 totals 16 residues. Germline V gene data show CDR1 as SGHRS and CDR2 as YFSETQ. The CDR3 nucleotides are TGCGCCAGCAGCCCACAGGGTCGGTCGGGATCCTACGAGCAGTACTTC. It is translated as CASSPQGRSGSYEQYF.

V gene TRBV6-5 combines with J gene TRBJ2-4; D ambiguous. CDR1 is MNHEY, CDR2 SVGAGI, per germline. This CDR3 comprises 16 residues. V lost 0 bases and J 0 bases, leaving 9 bases between the germline ends. CDR3 region: CASSYSEALAKNIQYF. CDR3 bases: TGTGCCAGCAGTTACTCTGAGGCGCTAGCCAAAAACATTCAGTACTTC.

The chain has TRBV5-1 and TRBJ2-3, with D possibly being TRBD2 (7 bases). Trimming took 1 base from V and 2 from J, leaving 20 bases between them. Germline V gene sequence: CDR1 SGHRS, CDR2 YFSETQ. The CDR3 is made up of 18 amino acids. CDR3 DNA sequence: TGCGCCAGCAGCTTGAGCGCGGGGGCGATTCGCGCCACAGATACGCAGTATTTT. Encoded protein: CASSLSAGAIRATDTQYF.

This clone showed up just a few times. CDR3 amino acids: CASSVRATGGSEAFF. CDR3 coding DNA: TGTGCCAGTAGTGTCCGTGCGACAGGGGGCTCCGAAGCTTTCTTT. This chain uses TRBV19 with TRBJ1-1; 10 nucleotides match TRBD1. Germline values: CDR1 LNHDA, CDR2 SQIVND (reference sequence). V shed 5 bases, J shed 8 bases, and the junction held 11 bases outside the gene matches. The CDR3 loop spans 15 amino acids.

Here the CDR3 DNA reads TGTGCCAGCAGTCGGAGGACTGAATACACAGATACGCAGTATTTT. Amino acid sequence: CASSRRTEYTDTQYF. The rearrangement links TRBV13 to TRBJ2-3; a possible D gene is TRBD2 (5 bases). Trimming shortened V by 6 bases and J by 2 bases, and 15 bases separated the two germline ends. The CDR3 contains 15 residues. Looked up from germline, CDR1 is PRHDT and CDR2 is FYEKMQ (reference sequence).

This chain uses TRBV5-6 with TRBJ1-2, with 9 bases fitting TRBD1. V was clipped by 5 bases and J by 6 bases; unmatched bases: 14. Per the germline V gene, CDR1 is SGHDT and CDR2 is YYEEEE. This CDR3 region has 16 residues. The CDR3, as DNA: TGTGCCAGCAGGCCCGATAGGACAGGGGATATTGATGGCTACACCTTC. It encodes CASRPDRTGDIDGYTF.

Points on this clone: An end of the junction does not agree with germline; a read error may underlie this. The chain is built from TRBV5-5 and TRBJ1-4, with no clear D. CDR3 size: 14 residues. Germline-derived CDR1 and CDR2 are SGHKS and YYEKEE (reference sequence). CDR3 in DNA: TGTGCCAGCAGGTTGGGAGCGACTAATGAAAAACTGTTTTTT. Residues: CASRLGATNEKLFF. The full variable domain, its missing parts supplied by reference TRBV5-5 and TRBJ1-4, is DAGVTQSPTHLIKTRGQQVTLRCSPISGHKSVSWYQQVLGQGPQFIFQYYEKEERGRGNFPDRFSARQFPNYSSELNVNALLLGDSALYLCASRLGATNEKLFFGSGTQLSVL.

This chain joins TRBV25-1 and TRBJ2-4; a possible D gene is TRBD1 (7 bases). CDR3 size: 16 residues. V was clipped by 2 bases and J by 8 bases, with 19 bases between them. The germline V gene has CDR1 MGHDK and CDR2 SYGVNS. The CDR3 reads CASSEGQAGRGDIQYF. The CDR3 DNA is TGTGCCAGCAGTGAAGGTCAGGCAGGCAGGGGGGACATTCAGTACTTC. The entire variable domain, with the rest obtained from reference TRBV25-1 and TRBJ2-4, is as follows: EADIYQTPRYLVIGTGKKITLECSQTMGHDKMYWYQQDPGMELHLIHYSYGVNSTEKGDLSSESTVSRIRTEHFPLTLESARPSHTSQYLCASSEGQAGRGDIQYFGAGTRLSVL.

The V and J genes are TRBV5-8 and TRBJ1-5; no clear D. Germline CDR1 is SGHTS and CDR2 is YDEGEE. The CDR3 covers 13 residues. The V end lost 6 bases, the J end lost 0 bases, and 7 bases lay between the germline ends. CDR3 nucleotides: TGTGCCAGCACGGGGTATAGCAATCAGCCCCAGCATTTT. As protein: CASTGYSNQPQHF.

The V gene is TRBV7-3, the J gene TRBJ2-3, with TRBD2 identical over 7 bases. Germline V gene lookup returns CDR1 SGHTA and CDR2 FQGTGA. The CDR3 covers 15 residues. V lost 5 bases, J lost 1 base, and 6 bases stayed unmatched. The CDR3 sequence is CASSLRAGRTDTQYF. In DNA, the CDR3 is TGTGCCAGCAGCCTACGAGCGGGGCGCACAGATACGCAGTATTTT.

The rearrangement links TRBV5-1 to TRBJ2-1; D may be TRBD2 (5 bases). The CDR3 loop spans 14 amino acids. The V gene lost 7 bases and the J gene lost 2 bases, with 13 bases spanning the gap. Germline CDR1 and CDR2: SGHRS and YFSETQ. DNA of the CDR3: TGCGCCAGCTGCCCCCGAGGGACCTACAATGAGCAGTTCTTC. Translating it yields CASCPRGTYNEQFF. Full variable domain (rest looked up from reference TRBV5-1 and TRBJ2-1): KAGVTQTPRYLIKTRGQQVTLSCSPISGHRSVSWYQQTPGQGLQFLFEYFSETQRNKGNFPGRFSGRQFSNSRSEMNVSTLELGDSALYLCASCPRGTYNEQFFGPGTRLTVL.

This clone was detected only once. The chain carries TRBV4-1 and TRBJ2-1, with TRBD2 identical over 9 bases. Germline V gene sequence: CDR1 MGHRA, CDR2 YSYEKL. Losses at the gene ends were 2 bases for V and 1 base for J; bases not matched to a gene: 9. The CDR3 is 18 amino acids. CDR3 DNA sequence: TGCGCCAGCAGCCAAAACCCTAGACTAGCGGTATCCTACAATGAGCAGTTCTTC. Its translation: CASSQNPRLAVSYNEQFF.

The chain has TRBV29-1 and TRBJ1-1; D might be TRBD1 (5 bases). Trimming shortened V by 7 bases and J by 6 bases, and 12 bases separated the two germline ends. The CDR3 is 11 amino acids. In germline, CDR1 is SQVTM, CDR2 ANQGSEA. The CDR3, as DNA: TGCAGCGCTGTTCCAGGGCCTGAAGCTTTCTTT. Its protein is CSAVPGPEAFF.

The chain combines TRBV7-6 with TRBJ2-2; 8 bases agree with TRBD2. With V trimmed by 8 bases and J by 0 bases, 5 bases remained unmatched. Germline V gene data show CDR1 as SGHVS and CDR2 as FNYEAQ. CDR3 size: 15 residues. The CDR3, as DNA: TGTGCCAGCTCCGGGAGGGGGACGAACACCGGGGAGCTGTTTTTT. Its translation: CASSGRGTNTGELFF.

This clone was seen more than once but under ten times. The CDR3: CASSAGTSGEGVAKNIQYF. The CDR3 nucleotides are TGTGCCAGCAGTGCGGGGACTAGCGGAGAGGGTGTCGCCAAAAACATTCAGTACTTC. V is TRBV2 and J is TRBJ2-4, with 11 bases identical to TRBD2. The V gene end was trimmed by 4 bases and the J gene end by 1 base; junction bases not matched to a gene: 12. Germline CDR1 reads SNHLY; CDR2 reads FYNNEI. The CDR3 sequence is 19 residues long.

The J gene is TRBJ2-7, the V gene TRBV6-1; TRBD2 is a possible D gene (5 bases). The CDR3 has 13 amino acids. The germline V gene has CDR1 MNHNS and CDR2 SASEGT. Trimming removed 8 bases from V and 0 bases from J, with 11 bases in between. The chain's CDR3 is CASFEGPSYEQYF. CDR3 DNA sequence: TGTGCCAGCTTCGAGGGCCCCTCCTACGAGCAGTACTTC.

CDR3: CASSLALNTGELFF. In DNA, the CDR3 is TGTGCCAGCAGCTTGGCCTTGAACACCGGGGAGCTGTTTTTT. V is TRBV7-3 and J is TRBJ2-2; D gene uncertain. This CDR3 region has 14 residues. The V end was cut by 3 bases, the J end by 1 base, with 6 bases between. The V gene's germline CDR1 is SGHTA and CDR2 FQGTGA.

This clone was seen many times. This chain links TRBV27 with TRBJ2-7; TRBD1 matches at 8 bases. The length of the CDR3 is 14 residues. CDR1 MNHEY and CDR2 SMNVEV come from the germline V gene (reference sequence). Trimming cost V 5 bases and J 4 bases; bases outside gene matches: 7. DNA of the CDR3: TGTGCCAGCAGTCCCTGGGACAGGTTATACGAGCAGTACTTC. Translation gives CASSPWDRLYEQYF.